This is a list of T cell receptor beta chains from one sample in a study of blood T cell repertoires in COVID-19. This table comes from immunoSEQ multiplex PCR, and its TCRdb copy is limited to in-frame clones, with some not included. The profile shows around 370,000 clones, roughly 89% of them singletons. Sequenced material: peripheral blood. Source of these receptors: a woman aged 18-29 years who had recovered from COVID-19. CDR3s include the opening cysteine and the closing phenylalanine or tryptophan. A D gene is named only where the DNA matches it firmly. Part of the rows lack a size; the others show once, few, many or a class for expanded clones.

v_call: TRBV14
d_call: TRBD2
clone_size: -
j_call: TRBJ2-1
cdr3_aa: CASSRGLAGPNEQFF
cdr3_nt: TGTGCCAGCAGTCGGGGACTAGCGGGACCTAATGAGCAGTTCTTC

v_call: TRBV7-2
d_call: TRBD1
clone_size: -
j_call: TRBJ1-5
cdr3_aa: CASSQTDRGGNQPQHF
cdr3_nt: TGTGCCAGCAGTCAAACTGACAGGGGCGGCAATCAGCCCCAGCATTTT

v_call: TRBV19
d_call: TRBD1
clone_size: -
j_call: TRBJ1-1
cdr3_aa: CASSIPDREDTEAFF
cdr3_nt: TGTGCCAGTAGTATCCCCGACAGGGAGGACACTGAAGCTTTCTTT

v_call: TRBV27
d_call: -
clone_size: -
j_call: TRBJ1-6
cdr3_aa: CASSLRSGGSPLHF
cdr3_nt: TGTGCCAGCAGTCTTCGGTCGGGGGGATCACCCCTCCACTTT

v_call: TRBV19
d_call: TRBD1
clone_size: -
j_call: TRBJ1-2
cdr3_aa: CASREDRGTAGGYTF
cdr3_nt: TGTGCCAGTAGAGAGGACAGGGGTACGGCCGGAGGCTACACCTTC

v_call: TRBV19
d_call: -
clone_size: -
j_call: TRBJ1-2
cdr3_aa: CASSIVWGRGVYGYTF
cdr3_nt: TGTGCCAGTAGTATAGTTTGGGGCAGGGGTGTCTATGGCTACACCTTC

v_call: TRBV6-2/TRBV6-3
d_call: TRBD2
clone_size: -
j_call: TRBJ2-1
cdr3_aa: CASSYTRTSGSYNEQFF
cdr3_nt: TGTGCCAGCAGTTACACTAGGACTAGCGGGTCCTACAATGAGCAGTTCTTC

v_call: TRBV6-2/TRBV6-3
d_call: -
clone_size: -
j_call: TRBJ1-4
cdr3_aa: CASSYSWVTAPTNEKLFF
cdr3_nt: TGTGCCAGCAGTTACTCGTGGGTGACAGCTCCAACTAATGAAAAACTGTTTTTT

v_call: TRBV27
d_call: -
clone_size: -
j_call: TRBJ1-4
cdr3_aa: CASRDNNEKLFF
cdr3_nt: TGTGCCAGCAGGGACAATAATGAAAAACTGTTTTTT

v_call: TRBV5-1
d_call: TRBD1
clone_size: -
j_call: TRBJ2-2
cdr3_aa: CASSFTGAYTGELFF
cdr3_nt: TGCGCCAGCAGCTTCACAGGGGCCTACACCGGGGAGCTGTTTTTT

v_call: TRBV27
d_call: -
clone_size: -
j_call: TRBJ1-6
cdr3_aa: CASSDIRNSPLHF
cdr3_nt: TGTGCCAGCAGTGACATAAGGAATTCACCCCTCCACTTT

v_call: TRBV12-3/TRBV12-4
d_call: -
clone_size: -
j_call: TRBJ2-5
cdr3_aa: CASSASQETQYF
cdr3_nt: TGTGCCAGCAGCGCCAGCCAAGAGACCCAGTACTTC

v_call: TRBV11-3
d_call: TRBD2
clone_size: -
j_call: TRBJ2-5
cdr3_aa: CASRGTSGQETQYF
cdr3_nt: TGTGCCAGCAGGGGGACTAGCGGACAAGAGACCCAGTACTTC

v_call: TRBV10-3
d_call: -
clone_size: -
j_call: TRBJ1-4
cdr3_aa: CAISAGQPNEKLFF
cdr3_nt: TGTGCCATCAGTGCAGGGCAGCCTAATGAAAAACTGTTTTTT

v_call: TRBV6-5
d_call: -
clone_size: once
j_call: TRBJ1-1
cdr3_aa: CASSYGSLVEAFF
cdr3_nt: TGTGCCAGCAGTTACGGCTCGCTGGTTGAAGCTTTCTTT

v_call: TRBV19
d_call: -
clone_size: few
j_call: TRBJ1-6
cdr3_aa: CASSIDGPGAFGSPLHF
cdr3_nt: TGTGCCAGTAGTATAGATGGCCCGGGTGCTTTCGGTTCACCCCTCCACTTT

v_call: TRBV6-5
d_call: -
clone_size: -
j_call: TRBJ1-2
cdr3_aa: CASPRAGNYGYTF
cdr3_nt: TGTGCCAGCCCTAGGGCAGGGAACTATGGCTACACCTTC

v_call: TRBV12-5
d_call: TRBD1
clone_size: few
j_call: TRBJ1-3
cdr3_aa: CASGLGDRGGGNTIYF
cdr3_nt: TGTGCTAGTGGTTTGGGAGACAGGGGCGGTGGAAACACCATATATTTT

v_call: TRBV23-1
d_call: -
clone_size: -
j_call: TRBJ2-2
cdr3_aa: CASSLYLGHKLTGELFF
cdr3_nt: TGCGCCAGCAGTCTGTATCTGGGACATAAACTCACCGGGGAGCTGTTTTTT

v_call: TRBV24-1
d_call: -
clone_size: -
j_call: TRBJ1-2
cdr3_aa: CATSDPGYGYTF
cdr3_nt: TGTGCCACCAGTGATCCCGGCTATGGCTACACCTTC

v_call: TRBV5-4
d_call: -
clone_size: -
j_call: TRBJ1-4
cdr3_aa: CASSSGLGATNEKLFF
cdr3_nt: TGTGCCAGCAGCAGCGGGCTGGGGGCAACTAATGAAAAACTGTTTTTT

v_call: TRBV24-1
d_call: -
clone_size: -
j_call: TRBJ2-5
cdr3_aa: CATSDPGRGETQYF
cdr3_nt: TGTGCCACCAGTGATCCCGGGAGAGGAGAGACCCAGTACTTC

v_call: TRBV10-1
d_call: TRBD1
clone_size: -
j_call: TRBJ1-2
cdr3_aa: CASSEFGTEDGYTF
cdr3_nt: TGCGCCAGCAGTGAGTTCGGGACAGAAGATGGCTACACCTTC

v_call: TRBV20-1
d_call: TRBD1
clone_size: -
j_call: TRBJ1-1
cdr3_aa: CSATIQGWAFF
cdr3_nt: TGCAGTGCTACTATACAGGGGTGGGCTTTCTTT

v_call: TRBV5-6
d_call: -
clone_size: -
j_call: TRBJ2-1
cdr3_aa: CASSFGIPEQFF
cdr3_nt: TGTGCCAGCAGCTTTGGCATACCTGAGCAGTTCTTC

v_call: TRBV21-1
d_call: -
clone_size: -
j_call: TRBJ2-5
cdr3_aa: CASRSRTIVSETQYF
cdr3_nt: TGTGCCAGCCGCTCGAGGACAATAGTCTCTGAGACCCAGTACTTC

v_call: TRBV9
d_call: -
clone_size: -
j_call: TRBJ1-6
cdr3_aa: CASSGTGSGSPLHF
cdr3_nt: TGTGCCAGCAGCGGTACAGGGTCCGGTTCACCCCTCCACTTT

v_call: TRBV2
d_call: TRBD1
clone_size: -
j_call: TRBJ2-2
cdr3_aa: CASRKGWDRDSAGELFF
cdr3_nt: TGTGCCAGCAGAAAAGGGTGGGACAGGGACTCGGCCGGGGAGCTGTTTTTT

v_call: TRBV19
d_call: -
clone_size: -
j_call: TRBJ1-2
cdr3_aa: CASSIQMNYGYTF
cdr3_nt: TGTGCCAGTAGTATTCAGATGAACTATGGCTACACCTTC

v_call: TRBV11-3
d_call: -
clone_size: -
j_call: TRBJ1-1
cdr3_aa: CASSKGQGGSHTEAFF
cdr3_nt: TGTGCCAGCAGCAAAGGGCAGGGAGGATCGCACACTGAAGCTTTCTTT

v_call: TRBV10-3
d_call: TRBD1
clone_size: -
j_call: TRBJ1-1
cdr3_aa: CAISDRQGAKWDTEAFF
cdr3_nt: TGTGCCATCAGTGACCGACAGGGGGCGAAATGGGACACTGAAGCTTTCTTT

v_call: TRBV4-3
d_call: TRBD1
clone_size: -
j_call: TRBJ2-3
cdr3_aa: CASSQDGTGAPDTQYF
cdr3_nt: TGCGCCAGCAGCCAAGATGGCACAGGGGCCCCAGATACGCAGTATTTT

v_call: TRBV28
d_call: TRBD1
clone_size: -
j_call: TRBJ2-3
cdr3_aa: CASSFGDRSTDTQYF
cdr3_nt: TGTGCCAGCAGTTTTGGGGACAGGAGCACAGATACGCAGTATTTT

v_call: TRBV24-1
d_call: TRBD1
clone_size: -
j_call: TRBJ1-1
cdr3_aa: CATSDSRGFRTEAFF
cdr3_nt: TGTGCCACCAGTGATTCCAGGGGGTTTCGGACTGAAGCTTTCTTT

v_call: TRBV28
d_call: -
clone_size: -
j_call: TRBJ1-5
cdr3_aa: CASSLGPADNQPQHF
cdr3_nt: TGTGCCAGCAGTTTAGGGCCAGCCGACAATCAGCCCCAGCATTTT

v_call: TRBV5-1
d_call: TRBD2
clone_size: -
j_call: TRBJ2-5
cdr3_aa: CASSLGLAGVEETQYF
cdr3_nt: TGCGCCAGCAGCTTGGGCCTAGCGGGAGTTGAAGAGACCCAGTACTTC

v_call: TRBV4-1
d_call: TRBD1
clone_size: -
j_call: TRBJ1-2
cdr3_aa: CASSRQGSEADGYTF
cdr3_nt: TGCGCCAGCAGCCGACAGGGGAGTGAGGCCGATGGCTACACCTTC

v_call: TRBV18
d_call: -
clone_size: -
j_call: TRBJ1-5
cdr3_aa: CASSPGQDQPQHF
cdr3_nt: TGTGCCAGCTCACCGGGACAAGATCAGCCCCAGCATTTT

v_call: TRBV15
d_call: -
clone_size: -
j_call: TRBJ2-5
cdr3_aa: CATSRLKETQYF
cdr3_nt: TGTGCCACCAGCAGACTAAAAGAGACCCAGTACTTC

v_call: TRBV5-1
d_call: TRBD1
clone_size: -
j_call: TRBJ2-3
cdr3_aa: CASSYTDRGSTDTQYF
cdr3_nt: TGCGCCAGCAGCTATACGGACAGGGGGAGCACAGATACGCAGTATTTT

v_call: TRBV7-2
d_call: -
clone_size: -
j_call: TRBJ1-2
cdr3_aa: CASRPDRYGYTF
cdr3_nt: TGTGCCAGCAGACCTGACAGATATGGCTACACCTTC

v_call: TRBV7-9
d_call: TRBD1
clone_size: -
j_call: TRBJ1-2
cdr3_aa: CASTRDRASYGYTF
cdr3_nt: TGTGCCAGCACCCGGGACAGGGCATCCTATGGCTACACCTTC

v_call: TRBV6-2/TRBV6-3
d_call: -
clone_size: few
j_call: TRBJ2-2
cdr3_aa: CASSPRRFVSGELFF
cdr3_nt: TGTGCCAGCAGTCCCCGTAGATTCGTATCCGGGGAGCTGTTTTTT

v_call: TRBV6-5
d_call: TRBD1
clone_size: -
j_call: TRBJ2-3
cdr3_aa: CASSYATGVTQYF
cdr3_nt: TGTGCCAGCAGTTACGCGACAGGGGTCACGCAGTATTTT